The rows below give T cell receptor beta chains drawn from one sample of a study of tumor and adjacent non-tumor tissue in lung cancer. TCRdb recomputed calls from the multiplex PCR reads with MiXCR, one row per CDR3 protein. The sample has around 99,000 distinct CDR3 sequences, more than 70% seen once. The specimen was lung tumor tissue. The receptor source for this set is a woman aged 55 to 70 with non-small cell lung cancer. The CDR3 runs from the conserved cysteine through the conserved F or W. The order of the fields is J gene, V gene, clone size, CDR3 protein. Not every row has a clone size; where given, it reads once, few, many or a size class.

j_gene: TRBJ1-2; v_gene: TRBV28; abundance: .; CDR3aa: CASSIKGGGLYGYTF
j_gene: TRBJ2-7; v_gene: TRBV28; abundance: .; CDR3aa: CTSSSPGQGSYGQHF
j_gene: TRBJ2-6; v_gene: TRBV28; abundance: .; CDR3aa: CASSLGDISGANVLTF
j_gene: TRBJ2-1; v_gene: TRBV29-1; abundance: .; CDR3aa: CSVGHRAGELFF
j_gene: TRBJ2-1; v_gene: TRBV4-3; abundance: .; CDR3aa: CASSQWRGDDELFF
j_gene: TRBJ1-2; v_gene: TRBV12-3/TRBV12-4; abundance: .; CDR3aa: CASSLQGAKTGYTF
j_gene: TRBJ1-5; v_gene: TRBV4-3; abundance: .; CDR3aa: CASGQDRGNQPQHF
j_gene: TRBJ2-1; v_gene: TRBV11-3; abundance: once; CDR3aa: CAKSVLELPINEQFF
j_gene: TRBJ2-1; v_gene: TRBV7-2; abundance: .; CDR3aa: CASNSGGRGYNEQFF
j_gene: TRBJ1-2; v_gene: TRBV20-1; abundance: .; CDR3aa: CSASILPYGYTF
j_gene: TRBJ1-3; v_gene: TRBV29-1; abundance: many; CDR3aa: CSVVVSGNTIYF
j_gene: TRBJ2-6; v_gene: TRBV11-3; abundance: .; CDR3aa: CVSSEVTLGANVLTF
j_gene: TRBJ2-4; v_gene: TRBV28; abundance: .; CDR3aa: CASLAVAGGFKNIQYF
j_gene: TRBJ2-2; v_gene: TRBV6-5; abundance: .; CDR3aa: CASRVSNTGELFF
j_gene: TRBJ2-3; v_gene: TRBV11-2; abundance: .; CDR3aa: CASSLGPGQTTDTQYF
j_gene: TRBJ2-1; v_gene: TRBV11-2; abundance: .; CDR3aa: CASRSSGLRSYNEHFF
j_gene: TRBJ1-1; v_gene: TRBV11-2; abundance: .; CDR3aa: CASSRGSGAAAFF
j_gene: TRBJ1-6; v_gene: TRBV4-3; abundance: .; CDR3aa: CASSPGERGNSSLHF
j_gene: TRBJ2-5; v_gene: TRBV7-9; abundance: .; CDR3aa: CASILGQGAGEETQYF
j_gene: TRBJ1-3; v_gene: TRBV4-3; abundance: medium-sized; CDR3aa: CASSPSLRQGISGNTIYF
j_gene: TRBJ2-3; v_gene: TRBV12-3/TRBV12-4; abundance: .; CDR3aa: CVNTQQPSRGTDTQYF
j_gene: TRBJ1-1; v_gene: TRBV11-2; abundance: once; CDR3aa: CASSLAQGNTEAFF
j_gene: TRBJ1-5; v_gene: TRBV11-2; abundance: .; CDR3aa: CSSSQDRGQPQHF
j_gene: TRBJ1-1; v_gene: TRBV11-2; abundance: medium-sized; CDR3aa: CASSLDPSTYTEAFF
j_gene: TRBJ1-1; v_gene: TRBV5-4; abundance: .; CDR3aa: CTSSLAGAGAMNTEAFF
j_gene: TRBJ1-2; v_gene: TRBV5-5; abundance: .; CDR3aa: CASSPGIIYGYTF
j_gene: TRBJ2-7; v_gene: TRBV5-4; abundance: .; CDR3aa: CASSLALTYEQYF
j_gene: TRBJ1-2; v_gene: TRBV6-6; abundance: .; CDR3aa: CGSSPVSYGYTF
j_gene: TRBJ1-5; v_gene: TRBV6-2/TRBV6-3; abundance: once; CDR3aa: CASRSPGTREPQHF
j_gene: TRBJ1-5; v_gene: TRBV10-2; abundance: .; CDR3aa: CASTVQGGHQPQHF
j_gene: TRBJ2-5; v_gene: TRBV14; abundance: few; CDR3aa: CASSQVGRNQETQYF
j_gene: TRBJ2-1; v_gene: TRBV6-2/TRBV6-3; abundance: .; CDR3aa: CASNYGEGRYNEQFF
j_gene: TRBJ1-5; v_gene: TRBV20-1; abundance: .; CDR3aa: CSASYWIQPQHF
j_gene: TRBJ2-3; v_gene: TRBV28; abundance: .; CDR3aa: CASSFLAGTDTQYF
j_gene: TRBJ2-2; v_gene: TRBV6-1; abundance: .; CDR3aa: CARNGRNIGELFF
j_gene: TRBJ1-2; v_gene: TRBV12-3/TRBV12-4; abundance: .; CDR3aa: CPSSLKGYGYTF
j_gene: TRBJ2-5; v_gene: TRBV20-1; abundance: .; CDR3aa: CGASEGGVQETQYF
j_gene: TRBJ1-2; v_gene: TRBV11-3; abundance: .; CDR3aa: CASSRTLETGSTF
j_gene: TRBJ1-6; v_gene: TRBV4-3; abundance: .; CDR3aa: CASNQVWGRRNSPLHF
j_gene: TRBJ2-3; v_gene: TRBV6-1; abundance: many; CDR3aa: CASSDEGQGKDTQYF